This T cell receptor beta chain is from a study of shared clonotypes between healthy human individuals. Data came from immunoSEQ multiplex PCR; TCRdb stores just in-frame clones and leaves some out. The repertoire holds around 940,000 clones, with about 80% as singletons. Donation came from healthy HIV-negative adults that had no recent acute infections or vaccinations. The germline CDR1 and CDR2 sequences are SGHTA and FQGNSA. The J segment lost 6 bases and the V segment lost 8 bases, leaving 9 bases of the junction unmatched. The length of the CDR3 is 15 residues. This sequence joins TRBV7-2 and TRBJ2-1; 11 nucleotides align to TRBD2. The sequence was collected from a man aged 18 to 35 in good health. Sequencing used memory CD4+ T cells sorted from blood. Subset noted: CD45RA-negative fraction. CDR3 sequence: CASLFVAGGTNEQFF. The DNA for the CDR3 is TGTGCCAGCCTGTTTGTAGCGGGAGGGACCAATGAGCAGTTCTTC. Full variable domain (remainder filled in from reference TRBV7-2 and TRBJ2-1): GAGVSQSPSNKVTEKGKDVELRCDPISGHTALYWYRQSLGQGLEFLIYFQGNSAPDKSGLPSDRFSAERTGGSVSTLTIQRTQQEDSAVYLCASLFVAGGTNEQFFGPGTRLTVL.